The sequence of this TCR beta chain was determined in a study of blood T cell repertoires in COVID-19. Study-wide context: Sites across the United States, Italy and Spain contributed samples from acute and convalescent COVID-19. From T cells, B-cell-depleted T cells, or PBMCs came the material, which was cDNA or gDNA.

Methods used by the authors: Amplification with reference gene primers provided the estimates of nucleated cell counts. The assay was immunoSEQ multiplex PCR, and TCRdb's table has in-frame clones only and misses some. That table is the source of V, J and clone size, and D and trimming were worked out from the DNA. The table has some 460,000 clones, around 89% seen once. V was clipped by 8 bases and J by 4 bases, with 15 bases between them. The length of the CDR3 is 14 residues. Germline-derived CDR1 and CDR2 are MRHNA and SNTAGT. J is TRBJ1-5 and V is TRBV6-4; tentative D call: TRBD1 (6 bases). Sequencing was carried out using peripheral blood. This TCR derives from a woman under 40 with acute or convalescent COVID-19. CDR3 nucleotides: TGTGCCAGCCAAGGACAGTTAAAGAATCAGCCCCAGCATTTT. It is translated as CASQGQLKNQPQHF.